These 18 T cell receptor beta chains were all obtained from the same sample, sequenced in a study of low-dose radiotherapy and immunotherapy resistance in tumors (dated by TCRdb to about 2022). The time point label, read with the paper, signifies: after trial treatment. Taken with the paper, the label for treatment or condition translates to: LDRT plus nivolumab, ipilimumab, low-dose cyclophosphamide and aspirin (RACIN trial). TCRdb shows the sequencer as Illumina MiniSeq. First-strand cDNA was synthesized with Superscript III and a set of TRAV- and TRBV-specific primers, covering both TCRalpha and TCRbeta chains. TCRs were amplified with Phusion for about 20 PCR cycles using a constant-region primer together with the adapter attached to the V primers. TCRdb redid the processing of the public reads, applying fastp at Q25 and MiXCR, and retained in-frame beta chains. Records with the same CDR3 protein are collapsed into one entry carrying the most frequent genes and DNA. This sample comprises tens of thousands of distinct CDR3 sequences, about 20% of them detected only once. About 9.2% of the sample goes to the ten largest clones.

Sample: PBMCs, taken after low-dose radiotherapy plus immunotherapy. Every receptor here comes from a female donor with ovarian cancer.

This clonotype has a count of ten or more. The chain carries TRBV25-1 and TRBJ2-1; no reliable D call. The CDR3 has 13 amino acids. CDR1 is MGHDK, CDR2 SYGVNS, per germline. Trimming removed 1 base from V and 7 bases from J, with 8 bases in between. CDR3 residues: CASSELGPNEQFF. DNA for the CDR3: TGTGCCAGCAGTGAATTAGGACCAAATGAGCAGTTCTTC.

This clonotype has just a few counts. The rearrangement uses TRBV11-2 and TRBJ1-2, with unresolved D. Between the trimmed V and J ends, which lost 4 bases and 4 bases, there was a span of 10 bases. CDR3 size: 13 residues. Germline CDR1 reads SGHAT; CDR2 reads FQNNGV. CDR3 loop: CASSSQTAYGYTF. CDR3 sequence (DNA): TGTGCCAGCAGCTCCCAGACGGCCTATGGCTACACCTTC. Drawing the rest from reference TRBV11-2 and TRBJ1-2, the complete variable domain is EAGVAQSPRYKIIEKRQSVAFWCNPISGHATLYWYQQILGQGPKLLIQFQNNGVVDDSQLPKDRFSAERLKGVDSTLKIQPAKLEDSAVYLCASSSQTAYGYTFGSGTRLTVV.

This clonotype was seen many times. This chain links TRBV12-3 or TRBV12-4 with TRBJ2-1; 10 bases are shared with TRBD2. This CDR3 comprises 14 residues. Trimming took 6 bases from V and 9 from J; bases not matched to a gene: 8. The CDR3 region is CASSWERGGSEQFF. CDR3 sequence (DNA): TGTGCCAGCAGCTGGGAGCGGGGGGGCAGTGAGCAGTTCTTC.

This clonotype was recorded at least ten times. J is TRBJ2-1 and V is TRBV24-1; 15 bases line up with TRBD2. J gave up 8 bases and V 4 bases, and 2 bases lay outside the gene matches. Germline CDR1 reads KGHDR; CDR2 reads SFDVKD. CDR3 length equals 15 residues. The CDR3 DNA reads TGTGCCACCAGTGACGGACTAGCGGGGGGGTATGAGCAGTTCTTC. Encoded protein: CATSDGLAGGYEQFF.

This clonotype came up many times. This rearrangement joins TRBV7-2 to TRBJ1-1; 7 bases fit TRBD1. The trim removed 5 bases at V and 1 base at J, leaving 10 bases unmatched. Germline values: CDR1 SGHTA, CDR2 FQGNSA. The CDR3 contains 16 residues. The chain's CDR3 is CASSQGGSLTNTEAFF. As DNA, the CDR3 is TGTGCCAGCAGCCAGGGGGGCAGTCTTACGAACACTGAAGCTTTCTTT. Full variable domain (rest looked up from reference TRBV7-2 and TRBJ1-1): GAGVSQSPSNKVTEKGKDVELRCDPISGHTALYWYRQSLGQGLEFLIYFQGNSAPDKSGLPSDRFSAERTGGSVSTLTIQRTQQEDSAVYLCASSQGGSLTNTEAFFGQGTRLTVV.

This clonotype was recorded many times. This chain uses TRBV7-3 with TRBJ2-1; 9 bases agree with TRBD2. Germline CDR1 SGHTA, CDR2 FQGTGA. The CDR3 runs 16 residues. V shed 5 bases and J 2 bases; nucleotides not matched to a gene: 7. CDR3 bases: TGTGCCAGCAGCCCCGGAGCGGGGGGTCCCTACAATGAGCAGTTCTTC. Its protein product is CASSPGAGGPYNEQFF.

This clonotype has a count of ten or more. The V call is TRBV3-1, the J call TRBJ2-2; the match to TRBD1 covers 8 bases. This CDR3 has 14 residues. Germline V gene lookup returns CDR1 LGHDT and CDR2 YNNKEL (reference sequence). The junction had 4 bases not matched to a gene; V was cut back by 3 bases and J by 7 bases. The CDR3: CASSQRQGIGELFF. CDR3 sequence (DNA): TGTGCCAGCAGCCAGCGACAGGGGATCGGGGAGCTGTTTTTT.

Ten or more counts support this clonotype. The chain uses TRBV5-1 and TRBJ2-2; D remains unclear. The CDR3 runs 12 residues. CDR1 and CDR2 from the germline V gene are SGHRS and YFSETQ. Trimming left V 0 bases short and J 3 bases short, with 0 bases between. CDR3: CASSLDTGELFF. DNA of the CDR3: TGCGCCAGCAGCTTGGACACCGGGGAGCTGTTTTTT.

This clonotype was detected ten times or more. CDR3 DNA: TGCGCCAGCAGCCAACTCCAGACCGGGGCCCAAGAGACCCAGTACTTC. Its protein is CASSQLQTGAQETQYF. The chain carries TRBV4-1 and TRBJ2-5, with D perhaps TRBD1 or TRBD2 (5 bases each). From germline, CDR1 is MGHRA and CDR2 YSYEKL. Between the trimmed V and J ends, which lost 2 bases and 1 base, there was a span of 14 bases. This CDR3 spans 16 amino acids.

At least ten counts were recorded for this clonotype. The chain combines TRBV2 with TRBJ1-1; no firm D call. This CDR3 has 14 residues. Germline assignment: CDR1 SNHLY and CDR2 FYNNEI. Trimming removed 5 bases from V and 6 bases from J, with 16 bases in between. This chain's CDR3 is CASSIRLADAEAFF. The CDR3 nucleotides read TGTGCCAGCAGTATACGACTGGCAGACGCTGAAGCTTTCTTT.

This clonotype has ten or more counts. This chain uses TRBV7-6 with TRBJ1-1, with 7 nucleotides matching TRBD1. This CDR3 comprises 13 residues. Trimming cost V 6 bases and J 3 bases; bases outside gene matches: 4. Germline CDR1 is SGHVS and CDR2 is FNYEAQ. CDR3 region: CASRSDRDTEAFF. Here the CDR3 DNA reads TGTGCCAGCAGGTCCGACAGGGACACTGAAGCTTTCTTT.

This clonotype was counted a few times. This chain links TRBV18 with TRBJ2-6; D possibly corresponds to TRBD2 (6 bases). V lost 5 bases and J 0 bases, leaving 14 bases between the germline ends. CDR1 is KGHSH, CDR2 LQKENI, per germline. The CDR3 sequence is 17 residues long. CDR3 loop: CASSAGRWSSGANVLTF. For the CDR3, the DNA is TGTGCCAGCTCAGCGGGACGTTGGAGCTCTGGGGCCAACGTCCTGACTTTC.

This clonotype was detected many times. The V call is TRBV6-6, the J call TRBJ1-4, with D unclear. V lost 0 bases to trimming and J lost 4 bases, with 12 bases between them. Germline values: CDR1 MNHNY, CDR2 SVGAGI (reference sequence). There are 16 residues in the CDR3. The CDR3 is CASSYSVRGSNEKLFF. CDR3 nucleotide sequence: TGTGCCAGCAGTTACTCGGTGCGGGGAAGTAATGAAAAACTGTTTTTT.

This clonotype is deemed medium-sized. The chain has TRBV28 and TRBJ1-5; the D is unclear. This CDR3 comprises 12 residues. With 3 bases removed from V and 4 bases from J, the gap between germline ends came to 4 bases. Germline V gives CDR1 MDHEN, CDR2 SYDVKM. CDR3 loop: CASSLGNQPQHF. For the CDR3, the DNA is TGTGCCAGCAGTTTGGGGAATCAGCCCCAGCATTTT.

This clonotype was observed many times. This rearrangement joins TRBV3-1 to TRBJ2-7; no firm D call. This CDR3 spans 11 amino acids. Deletions cut 1 base from V and 4 bases from J, with 2 bases between. Germline CDR1 and CDR2: LGHDT and YNNKEL (reference sequence). The CDR3 loop reads CASSQGYEQYF. The DNA of the CDR3 is TGTGCCAGCAGCCAAGGGTACGAGCAGTACTTC.

Ten or more counts support this clonotype. J is TRBJ1-6 and V is TRBV6-4; tentative D call: TRBD1 (6 bases). The V end was cut by 0 bases, the J end by 0 bases, with 15 bases between. Looked up from germline, CDR1 is MRHNA and CDR2 is SNTAGT. CDR3 length equals 19 residues. The CDR3 DNA is TGTGCCAGCAGTGACTCGATCTACAGGGCAAGCTCCTATAATTCACCCCTCCACTTT. Translated: CASSDSIYRASSYNSPLHF.

This clonotype has more than one count but fewer than ten. The chain employs TRBV5-5 and TRBJ1-1; D remains unclear. Germline V gene sequence: CDR1 SGHKS, CDR2 YYEKEE (reference sequence). V was trimmed by 3 bases and J by 1 base, leaving 13 bases between them. This CDR3 contains 15 residues. In nucleotides, the CDR3 is TGTGCCAGCAGCTCGGGTCTGCGGGGGAACACTGAAGCTTTCTTT. Its protein is CASSSGLRGNTEAFF. Variable domain in full (rest from reference TRBV5-5 and TRBJ1-1): DAGVTQSPTHLIKTRGQQVTLRCSPISGHKSVSWYQQVLGQGPQFIFQYYEKEERGRGNFPDRFSARQFPNYSSELNVNALLLGDSALYLCASSSGLRGNTEAFFGQGTRLTVV.

At least ten counts were recorded for this clonotype. The CDR3 protein is CSARAGGTYNEQFF. In DNA, the CDR3 is TGCAGTGCACGGGCGGGGGGGACATACAATGAGCAGTTCTTC. J is TRBJ2-1 and V is TRBV20-1, with 9 positions matching TRBD2. From germline, CDR1 is DFQATT and CDR2 SNEGSKA (reference sequence). Trimming at V came to 6 bases and at J to 4 bases, leaving 7 bases not matched to a gene. This CDR3 has 14 residues.